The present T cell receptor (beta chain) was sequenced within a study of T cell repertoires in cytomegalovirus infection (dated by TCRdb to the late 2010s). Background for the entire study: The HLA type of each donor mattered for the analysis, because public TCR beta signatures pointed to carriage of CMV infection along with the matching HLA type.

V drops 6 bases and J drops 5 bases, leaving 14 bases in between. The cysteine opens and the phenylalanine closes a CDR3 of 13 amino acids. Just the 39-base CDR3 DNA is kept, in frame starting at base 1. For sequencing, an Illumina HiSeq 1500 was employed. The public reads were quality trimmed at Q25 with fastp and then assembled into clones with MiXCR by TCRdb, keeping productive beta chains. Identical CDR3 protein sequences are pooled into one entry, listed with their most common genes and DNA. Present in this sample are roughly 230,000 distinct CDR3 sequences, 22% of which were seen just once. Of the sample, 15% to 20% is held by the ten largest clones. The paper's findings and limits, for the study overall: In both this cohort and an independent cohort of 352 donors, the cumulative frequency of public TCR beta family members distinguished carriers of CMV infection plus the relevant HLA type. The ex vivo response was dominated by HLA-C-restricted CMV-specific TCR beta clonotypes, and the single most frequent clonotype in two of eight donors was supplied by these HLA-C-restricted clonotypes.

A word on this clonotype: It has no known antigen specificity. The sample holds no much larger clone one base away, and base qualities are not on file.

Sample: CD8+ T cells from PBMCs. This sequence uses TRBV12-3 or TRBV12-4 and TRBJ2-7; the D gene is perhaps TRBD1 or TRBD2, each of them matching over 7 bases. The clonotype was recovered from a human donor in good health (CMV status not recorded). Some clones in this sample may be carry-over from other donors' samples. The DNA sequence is TGTGCCAGCAGCAACCCAGGGGGGGACGAGCAGTACTTC. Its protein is CASSNPGGDEQYF.